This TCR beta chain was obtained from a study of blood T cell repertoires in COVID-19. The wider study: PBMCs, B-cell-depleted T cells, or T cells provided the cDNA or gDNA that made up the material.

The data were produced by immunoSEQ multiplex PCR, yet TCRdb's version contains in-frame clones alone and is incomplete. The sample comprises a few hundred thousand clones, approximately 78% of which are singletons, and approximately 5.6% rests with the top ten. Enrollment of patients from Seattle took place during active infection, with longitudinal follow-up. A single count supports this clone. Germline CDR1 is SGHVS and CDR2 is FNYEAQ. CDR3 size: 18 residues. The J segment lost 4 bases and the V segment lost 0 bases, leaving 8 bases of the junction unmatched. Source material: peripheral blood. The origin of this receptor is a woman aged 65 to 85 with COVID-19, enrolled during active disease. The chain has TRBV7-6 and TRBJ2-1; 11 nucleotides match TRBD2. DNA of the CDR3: TGTGCCAGCAGCTTAGCCTCACTAGCGGGAGATAGGTACAATGAGCAGTTCTTC. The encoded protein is CASSLASLAGDRYNEQFF.